The 7 T cell receptor beta chains below all came from one sample that was sequenced in a study of CD8+CD57+ T cells in acquired aplastic anemia. Both TCR beta VDJ combination and CDR3 sequence profiling were carried out. Genomic DNA was the template for this profiling. TCRdb reprocessed the reads with MiXCR, giving one entry per CDR3 protein. The sample carries some 120,000 distinct CDR3 sequences, about 40% recorded once. Patients chosen for sequencing had CD8+CD57+ cells that had expanded, as shown by flow cytometry. Sequencing used sorted CD4+, CD8+, or CD8+CD57+ T cells (not recorded which) from PBMCs. Every receptor here comes from a human donor with aplastic anemia.

The V call is TRBV4-1, the J call TRBJ2-1; 9 nucleotides match TRBD2. The CDR3 contains 16 residues. The germline gives CDR1 MGHRA, CDR2 YSYEKL. The junction had 7 bases not matched to a gene; V was cut back by 0 bases and J by 7 bases. This chain's CDR3 is CASSQEGGGGRNEQFF. In DNA, the CDR3 is TGCGCCAGCAGCCAAGAAGGCGGGGGGGGCAGAAATGAGCAGTTCTTC.

The J gene is TRBJ2-3, the V gene TRBV7-9; possible D gene TRBD2, 7 bases. V lost 5 bases and J lost 5, with 11 bases in between. This CDR3 is 13 amino acids long. Germline V lookup: CDR1 SEHNR, CDR2 FQNEAQ (reference sequence). CDR3 loop: CASSGGAIDTQYF. Here the CDR3 DNA reads TGTGCCAGCAGCGGGGGGGCCATAGATACGCAGTATTTT.

This clonotype occurred many times. The V gene is TRBV9, the J gene TRBJ2-3, with a tentative D call TRBD1 (5 bases). The CDR3 consists of 14 residues. V dropped 1 base and J dropped 4 bases, with 10 bases sitting between them. Germline loops: CDR1 SGDLS, CDR2 YYNGEE. CDR3 amino acids: CASSVTRVADTQYF. CDR3 nucleotide sequence: TGTGCCAGCAGCGTAACCAGGGTAGCAGATACGCAGTATTTT.

With respect to this clonotype: The germline gene is not matched at one end of the junction; a read error may be the cause. The V and J genes are TRBV10-3 and TRBJ1-2, with D perhaps matching TRBD1 (5 bases). CDR1 and CDR2 from the germline V gene are ENHRY and SYGVKD. The CDR3 sequence is 13 residues long. In nucleotides, the CDR3 is TGTGCCAGCAGTCTAACAGGACTATATGGCTACACCTTC. This codes for CASSLTGLYGYTF.

V and J are TRBV19 and TRBJ2-7, with a weak D call TRBD1 (5 bases). The V gene's germline CDR1 is LNHDA and CDR2 SQIVND (reference sequence). V lost 4 bases and J lost 2, with 15 bases in between. The CDR3 runs 15 residues. The CDR3 DNA is TGTGCCAGTAGTAATGCAGGGTGGTTGCCCTACGAGCAGTACTTC. This gives the protein CASSNAGWLPYEQYF.

There are many counts of this clonotype. The chain employs TRBV7-2 and TRBJ1-2; 9 bases align to TRBD1. Germline lookup yields CDR1 SGHTA and CDR2 FQGNSA. This CDR3 is built from 14 residues. V dropped 0 bases and J dropped 8; count of bases not matched to a gene: 4. This CDR3 is CASSLAGTGRGYTF. Written as DNA, the CDR3 is TGTGCCAGCAGCTTAGCCGGGACAGGGAGGGGCTACACCTTC.

The J gene is TRBJ1-5, the V gene TRBV7-6, with TRBD1 matching 9 bases. The CDR3 extends over 13 amino acids. CDR1 SGHVS and CDR2 FNYEAQ come from the germline V gene. The ends lost 6 bases at V and 4 bases at J; junction bases unmatched: 1. In DNA, the CDR3 is TGTGCCAGCAGAGGACAGGGGAATCAGCCCCAGCATTTT. It is translated as CASRGQGNQPQHF. Full variable domain (missing parts from reference TRBV7-6 and TRBJ1-5): GAGVSQSPRYKVTKRGQDVALRCDPISGHVSLYWYRQALGQGPEFLTYFNYEAQQDKSGLPNDRFSAERPEGSISTLTIQRTEQRDSAMYRCASRGQGNQPQHFGDGTRLSIL.